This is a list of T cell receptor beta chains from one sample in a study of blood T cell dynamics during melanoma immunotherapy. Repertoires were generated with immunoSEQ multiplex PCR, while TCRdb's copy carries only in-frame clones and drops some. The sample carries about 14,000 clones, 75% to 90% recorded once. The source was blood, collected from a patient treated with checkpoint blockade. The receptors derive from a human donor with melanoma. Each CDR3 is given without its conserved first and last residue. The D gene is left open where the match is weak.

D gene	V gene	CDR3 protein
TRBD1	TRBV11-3	ASSRRQGGYNEQF
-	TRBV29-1	SVERGNSYNEQF
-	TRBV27	ASSLGRSQPQH
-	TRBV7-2	ASTSLTSTDTQY
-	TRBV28	ASRDLGEQY
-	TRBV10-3	ASRAGLESNQPQH
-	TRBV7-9	ASSLVGGNVYEQY
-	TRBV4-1	ASRLGGDTEAF
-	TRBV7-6	ATMKVGFRNQPQH
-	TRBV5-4	ASSPTIASSYEQY
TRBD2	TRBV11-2	ASRQTSGRVVSYNEQF
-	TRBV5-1	ASSLDGSSSYNEQF
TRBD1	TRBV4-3	ASSQGLDRVAYEQY
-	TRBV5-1	ASSSGTYGYT
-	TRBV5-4	ASSTDSTYGYT
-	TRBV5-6	ASSLGYNYGYT
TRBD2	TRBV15	ATSREAGGSYEQF
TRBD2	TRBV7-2	ASSLGLAGFGGEQF
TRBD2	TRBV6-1	ASSEGGFKNIQY
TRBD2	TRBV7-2	ASSQGLAVTDNEQF
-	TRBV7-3	ASSKDAWAEAF
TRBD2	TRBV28	ASSLGTSGIYNEQF
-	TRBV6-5	ASTLGLVNGYT
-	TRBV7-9	ASTDSNQPQH
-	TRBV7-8	ASSLDGGGAYNEQF
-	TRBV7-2	ASSLMAGQGSTNYGYT
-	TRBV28	ASSPRTHADTQY
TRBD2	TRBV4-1	ASSNTSGGYEQY
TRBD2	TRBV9	ASSVGTTSGQGETQY
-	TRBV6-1	ASSLGLGTTAEQY
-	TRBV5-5	ASSLGAGGDTQY
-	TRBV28	ASSYDHEQY
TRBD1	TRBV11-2	ASTALGQGNIQY
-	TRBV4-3	ASSLRLGETQY
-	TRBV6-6	ASSYWGKQF
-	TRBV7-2	ASSSRTVSNQPQH
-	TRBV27	ASSSPEGAPDYEQY
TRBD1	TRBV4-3	ASSQDRWHQPQH
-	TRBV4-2	ASSQEDRVAEAF
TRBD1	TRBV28	ASTQAGTGAYEQY
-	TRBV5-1	ASSLNQGHEQY
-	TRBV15	ATSYTFNEKLF
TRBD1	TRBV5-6	ASSLEQGANTGELF
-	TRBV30	AWSVVTNDEQY
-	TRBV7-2	AGSPETQY
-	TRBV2	ASSEARGYTIY
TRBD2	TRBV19	ASRKAGVAYNEQF
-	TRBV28	ASSRPAVAIEEKLF
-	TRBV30	AWGLSGEGWQY
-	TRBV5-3	ARSLRRGTDTQY
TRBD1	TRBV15	ATSSRTGLGNSPLH
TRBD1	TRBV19	ASSKGQASYEQY
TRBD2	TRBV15	ATSAVAGGFYEQY
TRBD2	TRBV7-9	ASSLVAGDFEVELF
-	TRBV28	ASSFSSPGIGYT